A selection of T cell receptor beta chains follows, all from one sample in a study of beta chain features in type 1 diabetes. Libraries were prepared by immunoSEQ multiplex PCR; TCRdb keeps only in-frame clonotypes and omits some of them. The sample shows 860,000 or so clones, roughly 16% of them seen only once. The sample comprised naive CD4+ T cells from blood. Receptor source: a woman in her late teens or twenties in good health. Each CDR3 is given with its conserved first and last residue. The D gene is left open where the match is weak. Size values are once, few and many counts, or a class for expanded clones, and some rows have none.

TRBV9	-	few	TRBJ2-7	TGTGCCAGCATCCCGGGGGTGGTTCGGCTCTACGAGCAGTACTTC	CASIPGVVRLYEQYF
TRBV5-1	TRBD1	few	TRBJ1-2	TGCGCCAGCACCCGGACAGGGAACTATGGCTACACCTTC	CASTRTGNYGYTF
TRBV13	TRBD1	many	TRBJ1-2	TGTGCCAGCAGCCGTACAGGGGACTATGGCTACACCTTC	CASSRTGDYGYTF
TRBV7-9	-	few	TRBJ1-2	TGTGCCAGCAGCTTAGTCCCCCAGGGTTACTATGGATCGTTTGGCTACACCTTC	CASSLVPQGYYGSFGYTF
TRBV9	-	-	TRBJ2-1	TGTGCCAGCAGCGTAGTTGCACCGAGCTCCTACAATGAGCAGTTCTTC	CASSVVAPSSYNEQFF
TRBV28	-	few	TRBJ2-7	TGTGCCAGCAGTCGGGACGCCTACGAGCAGTACTTC	CASSRDAYEQYF
TRBV5-6	-	few	TRBJ2-5	TGTGCCAGCAGCTCAGGGGTAGGGGAGACCCAGTACTTC	CASSSGVGETQYF
TRBV5-4	-	few	TRBJ1-2	TGTGCCAGCAGCTTGGGTAACTATGGCTACACCTTC	CASSLGNYGYTF
TRBV29-1	TRBD2	few	TRBJ2-3	TGCAGCGTTGTAAACCGACTAGCGAACACAGATACGCAGTATTTT	CSVVNRLANTDTQYF
TRBV11-2	-	few	TRBJ2-3	TGTGCCAGCTCGCCCGGGGGGCAGGGGATCTGGTTGGTTACGCAGTATTTT	CASSPGGQGIWLVTQYF
TRBV11-2	-	few	TRBJ1-2	TGTGCCAGCAGCTTAGCCCTGACAGACTCTGGCTACACCTTC	CASSLALTDSGYTF
TRBV7-2	-	-	TRBJ2-5	TGTGCCAGCAGCTTAGGCGTGGAGGAGACCCAGTACTTC	CASSLGVEETQYF
TRBV28	TRBD2	few	TRBJ2-3	TGTGCCAGCAGATCTAGCGGGAAAACTTATACGCAGTATTTT	CASRSSGKTYTQYF
TRBV7-2	TRBD1	-	TRBJ2-7	TGTGCCAGCAGCTTAGGGGACAGGGCTTCCCACGAGCAGTACTTC	CASSLGDRASHEQYF
TRBV7-2	TRBD2	few	TRBJ2-5	TGTGCCAGCAGCTTAGGTTTTTATGGACTAGTCGGTGAGACCCAGTACTTC	CASSLGFYGLVGETQYF
TRBV6-1	-	few	TRBJ2-3	TGTGCCAGCAGTGAACCATTGTTACTAGTGACGCAGTATTTT	CASSEPLLLVTQYF
TRBV6-5	TRBD2	few	TRBJ2-7	TGTGCCAGCAGCCGGACTAGTACCTACGAGCAGTACTTC	CASSRTSTYEQYF
TRBV2	-	-	TRBJ1-3	TGTGCCAGCAGTGGGTCTGGAAACACCATATATTTT	CASSGSGNTIYF
TRBV29-1	TRBD2	-	TRBJ2-3	TGCAGCGCCAAAGTTGGACTAGCAACAGATACGCAGTATTTT	CSAKVGLATDTQYF
TRBV11-2	TRBD2	-	TRBJ2-5	TGTGCCAGCAGCAACTTAGCGGGAGGAGAGACCCAGTACTTC	CASSNLAGGETQYF
TRBV28	-	few	TRBJ2-3	TGTGCCGACCCGCTAGCGCCCAGGGAGTATTTT	CADPLAPREYF
TRBV11-2	-	-	TRBJ1-1	TGTGCCAGCAGCTTAGCGGTCGACACTGAAGCTTTCTTT	CASSLAVDTEAFF
TRBV7-2	-	-	TRBJ2-5	TGTGCCAGCGGCCGCTCCGGGACGCAAGAGACCCAGTACTTC	CASGRSGTQETQYF
TRBV19	TRBD1	-	TRBJ1-1	TGTGCCAGTAGACCTCGACAGGGTGAAGCTTTCTTT	CASRPRQGEAFF
TRBV7-9	-	few	TRBJ2-1	TGTGCCAGCAGTCCTCCACCGGGAGTAAGGGCCTACAATGAGCAGTTCTTC	CASSPPPGVRAYNEQFF
TRBV6-5	-	-	TRBJ2-1	TGTGCCAGCAGTATAAGACTGCCTCCCTATGAGCAGTTCTTC	CASSIRLPPYEQFF
TRBV5-1	-	few	TRBJ1-2	TGCGCCAGCAGCTTGGGAAGGGTGGATTTAAATGGCTACACCTTC	CASSLGRVDLNGYTF
TRBV5-1	-	few	TRBJ2-2	TGCGCCAGCAGCGCGGGGATGGGAGACACCGGGGAGCTGTTTTTT	CASSAGMGDTGELFF
TRBV25-1	-	few	TRBJ2-7	TGTGCCAGCAGTGATACGGGGCAGGCCTACGAGCAGTACTTC	CASSDTGQAYEQYF
TRBV2	TRBD2	-	TRBJ2-1	TGTGCCAGCAGTGCCTTCGGACTAGCACCCAATGAGCAGTTCTTC	CASSAFGLAPNEQFF
TRBV7-6	-	few	TRBJ2-7	TGTGCCAGCAGCTTACGACAAGCTGGGACCTACGAGCAGTACTTC	CASSLRQAGTYEQYF
TRBV9	-	few	TRBJ1-2	TGTGCCAGCAGCCCTCCGTTAGGGGCAACTCTTAACTATGGCTACACCTTC	CASSPPLGATLNYGYTF
TRBV7-6	-	-	TRBJ2-7	TGTGCCAGCAGCCGGACGGGATTCTCGGGTGAGCAGTACTTC	CASSRTGFSGEQYF
TRBV18	TRBD2	-	TRBJ2-2	TGTGCCAGCTCCACGGGACTAGCGGGAGCCAGGAACACCGGGGAGCTGTTTTTT	CASSTGLAGARNTGELFF
TRBV9	-	few	TRBJ2-5	TGTGCCAGCAGCGTAGGGGTGGCGGCCCAAGAGACCCAGTACTTC	CASSVGVAAQETQYF
TRBV6-1	-	few	TRBJ2-3	TGTGCCAGCCGGGACCCTACAGATACGCAGTATTTT	CASRDPTDTQYF
TRBV28	-	-	TRBJ2-1	TGTGCCAGCACCGGGGGGCGAGGTGAGCAGTTCTTC	CASTGGRGEQFF
TRBV5-1	-	-	TRBJ2-2	TGCGCCAGCAGCTTGGAACGTGGAACCGGGGAGCTGTTTTTT	CASSLERGTGELFF
TRBV7-3	TRBD2	once	TRBJ2-1	TGTGCCAGCAGCCCGAGACTAGCGGGAGACCATGAGCAGTTCTTC	CASSPRLAGDHEQFF
TRBV7-3	TRBD2	-	TRBJ2-2	TGTGCCAGCAGCTTAGCTAGCGGGAACACCGGGGAGCTGTTTTTT	CASSLASGNTGELFF